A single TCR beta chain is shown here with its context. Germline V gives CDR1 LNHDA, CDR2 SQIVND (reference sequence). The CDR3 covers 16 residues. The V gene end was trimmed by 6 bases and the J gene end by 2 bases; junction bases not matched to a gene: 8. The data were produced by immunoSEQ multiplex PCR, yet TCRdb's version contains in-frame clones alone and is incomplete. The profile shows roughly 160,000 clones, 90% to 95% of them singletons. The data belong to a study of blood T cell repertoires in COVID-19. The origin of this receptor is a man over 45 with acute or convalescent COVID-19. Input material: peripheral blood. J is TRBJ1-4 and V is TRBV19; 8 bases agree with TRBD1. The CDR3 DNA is TGTGCCAGTAGAAAGCTCACAGGGGGGACTAATGAAAAACTGTTTTTT. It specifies CASRKLTGGTNEKLFF.